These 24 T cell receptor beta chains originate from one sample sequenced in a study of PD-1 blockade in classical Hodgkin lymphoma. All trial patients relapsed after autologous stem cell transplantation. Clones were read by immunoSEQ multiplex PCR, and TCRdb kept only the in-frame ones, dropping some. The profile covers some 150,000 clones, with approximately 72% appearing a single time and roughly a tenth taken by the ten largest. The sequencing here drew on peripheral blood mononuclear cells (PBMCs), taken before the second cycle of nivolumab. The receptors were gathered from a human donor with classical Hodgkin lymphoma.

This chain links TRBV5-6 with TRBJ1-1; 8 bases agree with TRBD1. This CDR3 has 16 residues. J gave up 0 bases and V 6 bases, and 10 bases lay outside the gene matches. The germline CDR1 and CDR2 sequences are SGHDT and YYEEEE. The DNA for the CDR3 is TGTGCCAGCACCCAAGGGACAGGCTACATGAACACTGAAGCTTTCTTT. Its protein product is CASTQGTGYMNTEAFF.

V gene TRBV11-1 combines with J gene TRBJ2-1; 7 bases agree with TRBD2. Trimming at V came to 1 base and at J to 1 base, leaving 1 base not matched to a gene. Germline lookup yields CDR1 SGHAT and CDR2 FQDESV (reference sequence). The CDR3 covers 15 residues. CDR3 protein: CASSLVAGSYNEQFF. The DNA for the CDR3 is TGTGCCAGCAGCTTAGTAGCGGGTTCCTACAATGAGCAGTTCTTC.

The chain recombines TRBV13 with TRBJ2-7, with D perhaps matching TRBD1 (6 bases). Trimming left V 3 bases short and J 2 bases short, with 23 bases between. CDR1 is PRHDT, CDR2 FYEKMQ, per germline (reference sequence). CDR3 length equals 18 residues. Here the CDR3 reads CASSFQLHLTGTPYEQYF. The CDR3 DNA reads TGTGCCAGCAGCTTCCAGCTCCACCTTACCGGGACACCCTACGAGCAGTACTTC.

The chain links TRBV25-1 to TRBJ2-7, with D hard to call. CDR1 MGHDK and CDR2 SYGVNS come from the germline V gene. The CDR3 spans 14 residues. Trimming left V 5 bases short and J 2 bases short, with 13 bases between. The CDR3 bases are TGTGCCAGCAGTAGCCCAACTATACCCTACGAGCAGTACTTC. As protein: CASSSPTIPYEQYF.

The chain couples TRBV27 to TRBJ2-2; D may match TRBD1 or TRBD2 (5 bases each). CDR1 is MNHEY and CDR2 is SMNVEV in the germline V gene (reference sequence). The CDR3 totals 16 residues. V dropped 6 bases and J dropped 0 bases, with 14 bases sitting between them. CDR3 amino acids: CASSHWGISNTGELFF. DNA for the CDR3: TGTGCCAGCAGCCATTGGGGGATTTCGAACACCGGGGAGCTGTTTTTT.

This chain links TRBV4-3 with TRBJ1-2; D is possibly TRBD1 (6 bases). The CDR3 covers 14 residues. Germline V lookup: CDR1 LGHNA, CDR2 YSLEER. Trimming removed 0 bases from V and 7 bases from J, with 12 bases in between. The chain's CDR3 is CASSQENRVGGYTF. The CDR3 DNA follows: TGCGCCAGCAGCCAAGAGAACAGGGTTGGTGGCTACACCTTC.

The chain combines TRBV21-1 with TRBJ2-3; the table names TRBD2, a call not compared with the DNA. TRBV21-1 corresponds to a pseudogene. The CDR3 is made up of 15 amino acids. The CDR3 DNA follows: TGTGCCAGCACCCTAGGGTCTAGCGACACAGATACGCAGTATTTT. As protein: CASTLGSSDTDTQYF.

The CDR3 loop reads CAWTLLGYGTEAFF. CDR3 DNA sequence: TGTGCCTGGACTTTATTAGGGTATGGCACTGAAGCTTTCTTT. The rearrangement links TRBV30 to TRBJ1-1; D remains ambiguous. CDR1 and CDR2 (germline): GTSNPN, SVGIG (reference sequence). The V gene lost 4 bases and the J gene lost 4 bases, with 16 bases spanning the gap. There are 14 residues in the CDR3.

The CDR3 region is CASSARLVGGEQYF. CDR3 DNA: TGTGCCAGCAGCGCGAGACTGGTCGGCGGCGAGCAGTACTTC. The V gene is TRBV9, the J gene TRBJ2-7; D unresolved. This CDR3 contains 14 residues. V was cut by 3 bases and J by 6 bases, with 16 bases left in between. CDR1 is SGDLS, CDR2 YYNGEE, per germline. The variable domain in full, completed from reference TRBV9 and TRBJ2-7, reads DSGVTQTPKHLITATGQRVTLRCSPRSGDLSVYWYQQSLDQGLQFLIQYYNGEERAKGNILERFSAQQFPDLHSELNLSSLELGDSALYFCASSARLVGGEQYFGPGTRLTVT.

The CDR3 nucleotides are TGTGCCAGCAGCTTAGAAGTCAGCCTCCAAGAGACCCAGTACTTC. Protein sequence: CASSLEVSLQETQYF. The rearrangement joins TRBV7-6 to TRBJ2-5; D is unclear. This CDR3 region has 15 residues. Trimming took off 1 base at V and 1 base at J, with 10 bases between the two ends. Germline CDR1 and CDR2: SGHVS and FNYEAQ. The full variable domain, completed using reference TRBV7-6 and TRBJ2-5, is GAGVSQSPRYKVTKRGQDVALRCDPISGHVSLYWYRQALGQGPEFLTYFNYEAQQDKSGLPNDRFSAERPEGSISTLTIQRTEQRDSAMYRCASSLEVSLQETQYFGPGTRLLVL.

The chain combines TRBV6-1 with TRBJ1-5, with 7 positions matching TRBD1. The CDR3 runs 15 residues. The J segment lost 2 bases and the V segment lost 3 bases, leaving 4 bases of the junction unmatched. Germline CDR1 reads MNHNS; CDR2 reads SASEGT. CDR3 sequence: CASSDGTVGNQPQHF. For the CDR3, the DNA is TGTGCCAGCAGTGACGGGACAGTCGGCAATCAGCCCCAGCATTTT.

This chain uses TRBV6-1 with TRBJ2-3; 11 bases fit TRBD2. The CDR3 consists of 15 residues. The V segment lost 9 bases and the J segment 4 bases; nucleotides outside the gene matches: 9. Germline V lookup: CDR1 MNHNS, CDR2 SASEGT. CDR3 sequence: CASLLLAGASDTQYF. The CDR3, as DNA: TGTGCCAGTTTATTACTAGCGGGGGCCTCAGATACGCAGTATTTT.

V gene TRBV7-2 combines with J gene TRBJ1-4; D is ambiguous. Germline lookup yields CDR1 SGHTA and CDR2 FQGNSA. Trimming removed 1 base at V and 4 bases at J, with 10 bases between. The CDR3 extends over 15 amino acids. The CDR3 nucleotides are TGTGCCAGCAGCTTAGAGGTACAGCATAATGAAAAACTGTTTTTT. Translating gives CASSLEVQHNEKLFF.

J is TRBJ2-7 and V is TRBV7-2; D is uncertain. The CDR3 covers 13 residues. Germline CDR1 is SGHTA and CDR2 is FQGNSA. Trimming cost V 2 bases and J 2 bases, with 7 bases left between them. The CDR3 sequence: CASSLLGPYEQYF. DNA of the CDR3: TGTGCCAGCAGCTTATTAGGGCCCTACGAGCAGTACTTC.

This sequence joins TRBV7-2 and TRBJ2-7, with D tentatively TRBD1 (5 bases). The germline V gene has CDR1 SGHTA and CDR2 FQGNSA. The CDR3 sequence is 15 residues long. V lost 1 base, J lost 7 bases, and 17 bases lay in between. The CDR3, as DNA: TGTGCCAGCAGCTTAGGTGGTTTAAGGGGTCGAGAGCAGTACTTC. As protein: CASSLGGLRGREQYF. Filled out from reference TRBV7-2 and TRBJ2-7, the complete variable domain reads GAGVSQSPSNKVTEKGKDVELRCDPISGHTALYWYRQSLGQGLEFLIYFQGNSAPDKSGLPSDRFSAERTGGSVSTLTIQRTQQEDSAVYLCASSLGGLRGREQYFGPGTRLTVT.

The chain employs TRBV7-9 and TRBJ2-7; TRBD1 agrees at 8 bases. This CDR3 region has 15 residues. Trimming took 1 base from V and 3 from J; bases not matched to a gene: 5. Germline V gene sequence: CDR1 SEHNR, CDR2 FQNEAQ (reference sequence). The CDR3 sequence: CASSLGRTGIYEQYF. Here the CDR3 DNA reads TGTGCCAGCAGCTTAGGACGGACAGGGATCTACGAGCAGTACTTC.

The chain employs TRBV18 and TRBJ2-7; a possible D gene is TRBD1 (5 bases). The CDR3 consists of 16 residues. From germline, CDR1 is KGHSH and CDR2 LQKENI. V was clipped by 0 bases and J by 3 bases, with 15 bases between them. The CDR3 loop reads CASSPPDRPSFYEQYF. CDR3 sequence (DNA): TGTGCCAGCTCACCACCCGACAGACCCTCCTTCTACGAGCAGTACTTC.

The CDR3 protein is CASSYSRGHEQYF. DNA of the CDR3: TGTGCCAGCAGTTACTCGCGGGGACACGAGCAGTACTTC. This chain links TRBV6-5 with TRBJ2-7; D is perhaps TRBD2 (6 bases). Trimming left V 0 bases short and J 5 bases short, with 8 bases between. Germline CDR1 and CDR2: MNHEY and SVGAGI. This CDR3 has 13 residues.

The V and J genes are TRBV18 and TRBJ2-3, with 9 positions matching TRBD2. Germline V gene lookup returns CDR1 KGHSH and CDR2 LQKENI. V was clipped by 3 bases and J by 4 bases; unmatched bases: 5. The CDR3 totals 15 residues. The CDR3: CASSPLAGVADTQYF. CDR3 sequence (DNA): TGTGCCAGCTCACCGTTAGCGGGAGTTGCAGATACGCAGTATTTT.

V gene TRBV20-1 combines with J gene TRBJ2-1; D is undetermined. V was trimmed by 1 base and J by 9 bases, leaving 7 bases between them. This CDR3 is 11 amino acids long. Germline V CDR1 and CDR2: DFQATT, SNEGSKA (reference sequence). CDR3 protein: CSARGEGEQFF. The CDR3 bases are TGCAGTGCTAGAGGGGAAGGTGAGCAGTTCTTC.

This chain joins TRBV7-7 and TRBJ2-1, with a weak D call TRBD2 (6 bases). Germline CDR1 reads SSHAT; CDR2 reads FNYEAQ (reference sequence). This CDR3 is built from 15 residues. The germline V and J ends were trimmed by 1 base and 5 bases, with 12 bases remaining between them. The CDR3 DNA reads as TGTGCCAGCAGCTTAGACGGGACTTACAACAATGAGCAGTTCTTC. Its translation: CASSLDGTYNNEQFF. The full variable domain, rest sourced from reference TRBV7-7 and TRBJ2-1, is GAGVSQSPRYKVTKRGQDVTLRCDPISSHATLYWYQQALGQGPEFLTYFNYEAQPDKSGLPSDRFSAERPEGSISTLTIQRTEQRDSAMYRCASSLDGTYNNEQFFGPGTRLTVL.

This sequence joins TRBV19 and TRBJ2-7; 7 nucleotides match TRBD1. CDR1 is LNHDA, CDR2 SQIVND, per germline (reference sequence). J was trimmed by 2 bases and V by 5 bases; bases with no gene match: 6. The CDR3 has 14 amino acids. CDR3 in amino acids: CASSATGTAYEQYF. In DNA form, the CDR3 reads TGTGCCAGTAGTGCTACCGGGACAGCCTACGAGCAGTACTTC.

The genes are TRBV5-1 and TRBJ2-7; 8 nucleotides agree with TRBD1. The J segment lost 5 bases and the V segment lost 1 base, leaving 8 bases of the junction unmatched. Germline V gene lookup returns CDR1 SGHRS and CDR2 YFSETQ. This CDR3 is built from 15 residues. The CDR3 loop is CASSLLSGGLNEQYF. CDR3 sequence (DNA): TGCGCCAGCAGCTTGTTGTCAGGGGGCTTAAACGAGCAGTACTTC.

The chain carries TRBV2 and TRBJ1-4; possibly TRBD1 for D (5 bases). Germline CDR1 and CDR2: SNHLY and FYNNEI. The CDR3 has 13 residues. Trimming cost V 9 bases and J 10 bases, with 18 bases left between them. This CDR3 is CASLQESRGKLFF. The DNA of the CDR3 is TGTGCCAGTTTACAGGAAAGTCGGGGAAAACTGTTTTTT.